This T cell receptor (beta chain) was observed in a study of T cell responses to AZD1222 COVID-19 vaccine. Study-wide findings and caveats: Repertoires in all cases were sampled only once the peak T cell response had passed. Clonal diversity may have been underestimated in mostly white British donors.

Some clones are missing from TCRdb's copy, which holds only in-frame ones; the method was immunoSEQ multiplex PCR. This sample has 200,000 or so clones, with 87% found just once. Germline lookup yields CDR1 LNHDA and CDR2 SQIVND (reference sequence). The trim removed 5 bases at V and 4 bases at J, leaving 11 bases unmatched. The CDR3 is 16 residues long. To note about this clone: The target antigen is unknown.

The chain employs TRBV19 and TRBJ2-7, with 10 bases matching TRBD2. This TCR came from an adult in good health. This material consisted of peripheral blood, taken on day 0 of MenACWY control vaccination. The CDR3 DNA follows: TGTGCCAGTAGTTTCACTAGCGGGAAGGGCCTATACGAGCAGTACTTC. It codes for CASSFTSGKGLYEQYF. Using reference TRBV19 and TRBJ2-7 for the parts outside the CDR3, the full variable domain is DGGITQSPKYLFRKEGQNVTLSCEQNLNHDAMYWYRQDPGQGLRLIYYSQIVNDFQKGDIAEGYSVSREKKESFPLTVTSAQKNPTAFYLCASSFTSGKGLYEQYFGPGTRLTVT.